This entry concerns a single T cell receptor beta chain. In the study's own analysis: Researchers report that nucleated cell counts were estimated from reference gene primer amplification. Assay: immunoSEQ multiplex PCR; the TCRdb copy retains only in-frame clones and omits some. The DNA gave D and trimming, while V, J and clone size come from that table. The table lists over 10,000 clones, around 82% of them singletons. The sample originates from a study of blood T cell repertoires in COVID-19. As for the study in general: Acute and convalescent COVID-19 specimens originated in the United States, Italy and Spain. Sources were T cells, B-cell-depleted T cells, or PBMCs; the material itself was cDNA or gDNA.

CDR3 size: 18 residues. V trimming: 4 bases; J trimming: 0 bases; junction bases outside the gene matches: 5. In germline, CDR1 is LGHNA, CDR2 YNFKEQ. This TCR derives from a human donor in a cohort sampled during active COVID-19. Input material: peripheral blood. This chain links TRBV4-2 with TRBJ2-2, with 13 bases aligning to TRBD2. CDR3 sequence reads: CASSRGTSGDSNTGELFF. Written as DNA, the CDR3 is TGTGCCAGCAGCCGAGGGACTAGCGGGGATTCGAACACCGGGGAGCTGTTTTTT.